The 3 T cell receptor beta chains in this list originate from one sample, sequenced in a study of CD8 T cells in Susac syndrome. RNA, at about 0.45 to 1 ug, was reverse transcribed with random hexamers. TCRdb used MiXCR to reprocess the immunoSEQ multiplex PCR reads, holding one entry per CDR3 protein. The table includes under 200,000 distinct CDR3 sequences, under 95% detected once. Sequenced input: CD4+ T cells from PBMCs. These receptor sequences come from a human donor with Susac syndrome.

The table lists this clonotype with a count of one. The V call is TRBV6-1, the J call TRBJ1-2; D remains ambiguous. CDR3 length equals 14 residues. CDR1 MNHNS and CDR2 SASEGT come from the germline V gene. With 2 bases removed from V and 1 base from J, the gap between germline ends came to 8 bases. The CDR3 spells CASSERTYNYGYTF. The CDR3 DNA follows: TGTGCCAGCAGTGAAAGGACGTATAACTATGGCTACACCTTC.

This sequence joins TRBV3-1 and TRBJ2-7, with 12 bases matching TRBD2. V shed 5 bases and J 5 bases; nucleotides not matched to a gene: 7. Germline CDR1 LGHDT, CDR2 YNNKEL (reference sequence). The CDR3 runs to 15 residues. The CDR3 DNA is TGTGCCAGCAGCTCTCGGACTAGCGGGGTCAACGAGCAGTACTTC. This codes for CASSSRTSGVNEQYF.

The V call is TRBV7-2, the J call TRBJ1-2, with D possibly being TRBD1 (5 bases). The germline V gene has CDR1 SGHTA and CDR2 FQGNSA. The CDR3 extends over 14 amino acids. Trimming cost V 2 bases and J 6 bases, with 13 bases left between them. CDR3 region: CASSLTSREDGYTF. CDR3 coding DNA: TGTGCCAGCAGCTTAACATCCAGGGAGGATGGCTACACCTTC.